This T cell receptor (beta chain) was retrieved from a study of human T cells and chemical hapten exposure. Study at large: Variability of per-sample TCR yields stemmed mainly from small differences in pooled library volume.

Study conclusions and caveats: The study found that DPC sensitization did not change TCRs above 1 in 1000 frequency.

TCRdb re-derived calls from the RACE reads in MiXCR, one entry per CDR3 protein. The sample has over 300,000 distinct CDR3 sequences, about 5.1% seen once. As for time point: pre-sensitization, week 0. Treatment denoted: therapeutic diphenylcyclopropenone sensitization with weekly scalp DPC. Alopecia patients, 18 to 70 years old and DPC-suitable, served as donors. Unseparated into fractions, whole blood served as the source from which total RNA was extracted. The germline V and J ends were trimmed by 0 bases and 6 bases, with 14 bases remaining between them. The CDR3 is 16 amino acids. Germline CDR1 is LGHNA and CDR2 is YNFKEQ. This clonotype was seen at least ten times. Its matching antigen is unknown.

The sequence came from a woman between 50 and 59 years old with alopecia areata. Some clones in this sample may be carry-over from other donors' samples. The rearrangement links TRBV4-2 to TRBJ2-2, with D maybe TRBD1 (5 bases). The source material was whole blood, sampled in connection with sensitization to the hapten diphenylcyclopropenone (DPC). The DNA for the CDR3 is TGTGCCAGCAGCCAAGATTCCCCTCTCAGGGCCGGGGAGCTGTTTTTT. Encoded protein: CASSQDSPLRAGELFF.